This entry concerns a single T cell receptor beta chain. This entry comes from a study of T cell changes during pregnancy in multiple sclerosis. The protocol was immunoSEQ multiplex PCR, while the TCRdb copy is restricted to in-frame clones and leaves out a portion. The repertoire has around 54,000 clones, around 90% of them found once; the top ten carry around 0.6%. This sequence originates from a female donor in good health, enrolled as a control in a pregnancy study. This sample comprised CD4+ T cells from peripheral blood mononuclear cells, obtained after pregnancy.

The CDR3 loop reads CASSRTGDQPQHF. The DNA of the CDR3 is TGTGCCAGCAGTCGGACAGGGGATCAGCCCCAGCATTTT. This chain joins TRBV5-6 and TRBJ1-5; TRBD1 agrees at 9 bases. J lost 5 bases, V lost 5 bases, and 2 bases had no gene match. The CDR3 length is 13 residues. The germline V gene has CDR1 SGHDT and CDR2 YYEEEE.